The 20 T cell receptor beta chains below all came from one sample that was sequenced in a study of T cell responses to AZD1222 COVID-19 vaccine. Generated by immunoSEQ multiplex PCR, the TCRdb table keeps only in-frame clones and is missing some. The sample yields about 170,000 clones, roughly nine tenths seen once. This sample comprised peripheral blood, obtained 28 days after the second AZD1222 dose. Every receptor here comes from an adult who received the AZD1222 COVID-19 vaccine.

Details on this clone: An end of the junction differs from the germline gene, which may be a read error. CDR3 bases: TGTGCCTGCAGTTCCCTCTCAGGGGCCAACGTCCTGACTTTC. It codes for CACSSLSGANVLTF. This rearrangement joins TRBV6-2 or TRBV6-3 to TRBJ2-6, with D unresolved. CDR3 length: 14 amino acids. Germline loops: CDR1 MNHEY, CDR2 SVGEGT.

CDR3 protein: CASSRLPGQGDEKLFF. CDR3 bases: TGTGCCAGCAGCCGACTCCCGGGACAGGGGGATGAAAAACTGTTTTTT. J is TRBJ1-4 and V is TRBV14; 11 positions match TRBD1. The V gene's germline CDR1 is SGHDN and CDR2 FVKESK. The CDR3 length is 16 residues. V was pared by 4 bases and J by 6 bases, with 7 bases of the junction left unmatched.

The chain couples TRBV19 to TRBJ1-3; no reliable D call. The CDR3 is 17 residues long. Trimming removed 5 bases from V and 4 bases from J, with 21 bases in between. CDR1 and CDR2 from the germline V gene are LNHDA and SQIVND (reference sequence). The CDR3 here is CASSHLLVLTGGNTIYF. In nucleotides, the CDR3 is TGTGCCAGTAGTCACCTTCTGGTGTTAACTGGGGGAAACACCATATATTTT.

Here the CDR3 reads CASSESTGVGQPQHF. CDR3 nucleotide sequence: TGCGCCAGCAGTGAGTCGACAGGGGTTGGTCAGCCCCAGCATTTT. The chain carries TRBV10-1 and TRBJ1-5, with 8 bases aligning to TRBD1. The CDR3 spans 15 residues. J lost 6 bases, V lost 0 bases, and 4 bases had no gene match. The germline V gene encodes CDR1 WNHNN and CDR2 SYGVQD (reference sequence).

V and J are TRBV7-9 and TRBJ2-5; a possible D gene is TRBD2 (5 bases). CDR1 and CDR2 (germline): SEHNR, FQNEAQ (reference sequence). Trimming took 5 bases from V and 2 from J, leaving 24 bases between them. The CDR3 is 18 amino acids. For the CDR3, the DNA is TGTGCCAGCAGCCCAAAGTCTTCTTTTGCGGGTTCTCAAGAGACCCAGTACTTC. This gives the protein CASSPKSSFAGSQETQYF.

V is TRBV7-9 and J is TRBJ1-2, with 9 bases that match TRBD1. The J segment lost 3 bases and the V segment lost 5 bases, leaving 10 bases of the junction unmatched. Germline lookup yields CDR1 SEHNR and CDR2 FQNEAQ (reference sequence). CDR3 length equals 16 residues. In DNA form, the CDR3 reads TGTGCCAGCAGCACCACCCGGGACAGGGAGGACTATGGCTACACCTTC. Translation: CASSTTRDREDYGYTF. The whole variable domain, filled in from reference TRBV7-9 and TRBJ1-2, reads DTGVSQNPRHKITKRGQNVTFRCDPISEHNRLYWYRQTLGQGPEFLTYFQNEAQLEKSRLLSDRFSAERPKGSFSTLEIQRTEQGDSAMYLCASSTTRDREDYGYTFGSGTRLTVV.

This clone was counted only a few times. The chain has TRBV3-1 (or the pseudogene TRBV3-2) and TRBJ2-7; 7 positions agree with TRBD2. This CDR3 has 12 amino acids. From germline, CDR1 is LGHDT and CDR2 YNNKEL (reference sequence). Trimming removed 4 bases from V and 6 bases from J; junction bases left unmatched: 3. DNA of the CDR3: TGTGCCAGCAGCCTTAGGGAGGGCGAGCAGTACTTC. Its translation: CASSLREGEQYF.

The chain links TRBV6-5 to TRBJ2-1, with a possible D match to TRBD2 (6 bases). CDR1 MNHEY and CDR2 SVGAGI come from the germline V gene. Trimming stripped 5 bases from V and 9 bases from J, with 14 bases between. This CDR3 spans 13 amino acids. CDR3 coding DNA: TGTGCCAGCAGTAAACTCACTAGCCCTGAGCAGTTCTTC. It translates to CASSKLTSPEQFF.

The chain combines TRBV9 with TRBJ2-2; D unclear. Germline CDR1 SGDLS, CDR2 YYNGEE. This CDR3 is built from 12 residues. The ends were cut back, 0 bases at V and 6 bases at J, with 3 bases in the middle. The DNA of the CDR3 is TGTGCCAGCAGCGTAGGCCCCGGGGAGCTGTTTTTT. Translating it yields CASSVGPGELFF.

The chain employs TRBV30 and TRBJ2-6; D gene ambiguous. Germline V gene data show CDR1 as GTSNPN and CDR2 as SVGIG (reference sequence). CDR3 length equals 14 residues. The ends were cut back, 7 bases at V and 2 bases at J, with 12 bases in the middle. CDR3 in amino acids: CASPIEPGANVLTF. CDR3 DNA sequence: TGTGCCTCCCCAATTGAGCCTGGGGCCAACGTCCTGACTTTC. The whole variable domain, remainder taken from reference TRBV30 and TRBJ2-6, is SQTIHQWPATLVQPVGSPLSLECTVEGTSNPNLYWYRQAAGRGLQLLFYSVGIGQISSEVPQNLSASRPQDRQFILSSKKLLLSDSGFYLCASPIEPGANVLTFGAGSRLTVL.

V gene TRBV6-6 combines with J gene TRBJ2-1; TRBD2 matches 8 bases. The germline gives CDR1 MNHNY, CDR2 SVGAGI (reference sequence). The V gene end was trimmed by 5 bases and the J gene end by 10 bases; junction bases not matched to a gene: 7. The CDR3 spans 13 residues. CDR3 in DNA: TGTGCCAGCAGTAGAGGCCCTAGCGGGGAGCAGTTCTTC. It translates to CASSRGPSGEQFF.

The chain couples TRBV9 to TRBJ1-4; 9 bases fit TRBD1. V shed 4 bases and J 7 bases; nucleotides not matched to a gene: 11. The CDR3 loop spans 16 amino acids. The germline gives CDR1 SGDLS, CDR2 YYNGEE. CDR3 residues: CASSPRGDRDSEKLFF. The CDR3 nucleotides read TGTGCCAGCAGCCCTCGGGGGGACAGGGACAGTGAAAAACTGTTTTTT.

The chain employs TRBV7-9 and TRBJ1-1; TRBD1 is a possible D gene (6 bases). Germline V gene sequence: CDR1 SEHNR, CDR2 FQNEAQ (reference sequence). The V end lost 5 bases, the J end lost 0 bases, and 13 bases lay between the germline ends. The CDR3 covers 15 residues. CDR3 sequence (DNA): TGTGCCAGCAGCCCGCGACAGGCGCTGAACACTGAAGCTTTCTTT. Translating gives CASSPRQALNTEAFF.

The V gene is TRBV6-5, the J gene TRBJ2-7; D ambiguous. The germline V gene encodes CDR1 MNHEY and CDR2 SVGAGI. CDR3 length: 14 amino acids. The germline V and J ends were trimmed by 2 bases and 3 bases, with 11 bases remaining between them. CDR3 bases: TGTGCCAGCAGTTACGGTCCTCGAGGCTACGAGCAGTACTTC. It yields the protein CASSYGPRGYEQYF.

This sequence joins TRBV5-1 and TRBJ1-1, with a possible D match to TRBD1 (6 bases). The CDR3 sequence is 13 residues long. Germline V CDR1 and CDR2: SGHRS, YFSETQ. V was clipped by 0 bases and J by 8 bases, with 11 bases between them. CDR3 nucleotide sequence: TGCGCCAGCAGCTTGGAAAGGGGGGTCGAAGCTTTCTTT. As protein: CASSLERGVEAFF.

The V and J genes are TRBV5-1 and TRBJ1-2; 7 bases agree with TRBD1. The CDR3 extends over 12 amino acids. The V gene end was trimmed by 4 bases and the J gene end by 8 bases; junction bases not matched to a gene: 5. The germline V gene encodes CDR1 SGHRS and CDR2 YFSETQ. CDR3 region: CASSVDREGYTF. Written as DNA, the CDR3 is TGCGCCAGCAGCGTTGACAGGGAAGGCTACACCTTC.

The chain uses TRBV9 and TRBJ2-3; 11 bases are shared with TRBD2. The CDR3 spans 18 residues. Germline V gene sequence: CDR1 SGDLS, CDR2 YYNGEE. V lost 6 bases to trimming and J lost 2 bases; unmatched junction nucleotides: 14. The CDR3 spells CASTPGPSGGFSTDTQYF. Written as DNA, the CDR3 is TGTGCCAGCACCCCCGGGCCTAGCGGGGGGTTCTCCACAGATACGCAGTATTTT.

This clone was counted once. The rearrangement links TRBV10-1 to TRBJ1-1; no clear D. The germline V gene encodes CDR1 WNHNN and CDR2 SYGVQD (reference sequence). The V end was cut by 6 bases, the J end by 1 base, with 12 bases between. The CDR3 sequence is 14 residues long. The DNA of the CDR3 is TGCGCCAGCAGAGAGGATACGGGGAACACTGAAGCTTTCTTT. This sequence encodes CASREDTGNTEAFF.

This chain joins TRBV6-6 and TRBJ1-2, with D unclear. Germline CDR1 MNHNY, CDR2 SVGAGI (reference sequence). This CDR3 comprises 13 residues. The V end was cut by 4 bases, the J end by 4 bases, with 10 bases between. DNA for the CDR3: TGTGCCAGCAGTTTGCGGTCGTCCTATGGCTACACCTTC. It codes for CASSLRSSYGYTF.

This clone was observed a single time. This sequence joins TRBV7-9 and TRBJ2-2, with D hard to call. V lost 2 bases and J lost 1, with 5 bases in between. Germline CDR1 and CDR2: SEHNR and FQNEAQ (reference sequence). The length of the CDR3 is 14 residues. The CDR3 DNA reads TGTGCCAGCAGCTTAAACCGGAACACCGGGGAGCTGTTTTTT. Its translation: CASSLNRNTGELFF.